This TCR beta chain stems from a study of control samples from healthy donors and cancer patients (dated by TCRdb to about 2020). Preparation of the library involved the immunoSEQ multiplex PCR assay. The source is immuneACCESS, and TCRdb retained only in-frame sequences with V and J called. Part of the clones is not carried over; for the studies checked, unresolved V genes explain less than half of this, and the remainder is unexplained. The sample includes about 140,000 clones, with about nine tenths observed a single time. About 11% of the sample comes from the top ten. A remark on this clone: The antigen it binds to is not known. No quality values exist for individual bases; no much larger clone is one base distant.

From its cysteine to its phenylalanine, the CDR3 spans 14 amino acids. The kept DNA is CDR3 alone, 42 bases in frame from the first base. Trimming removed 6 bases from V and 4 bases from J; the gene matches leave 5 bases unexplained. The germline V gene gives CDR1 as ENHRY and CDR2 as SYGVKD. This clonotype was sampled from a man aged 30 to 45 in good health. The rearranged chain carries TRBV10-3 and TRBJ1-1; a stretch of 10 junction bases matches TRBD1. Sequencing was done on a sample of blood. DNA sequence: TGTGCCATCAGCCTGGACAGGGGGGCCACTGAAGCTTTCTTT. This yields the protein CAISLDRGATEAFF.